This T cell receptor beta chain was profiled in a study of blood T cell repertoires in COVID-19. After removal of 3 bases from V and 4 bases from J, the junction contained 3 bases not matched to a gene. This CDR3 comprises 16 residues. Germline CDR1 reads LGHDT; CDR2 reads YNNKEL (reference sequence). Using immunoSEQ multiplex PCR, the repertoire was profiled, and TCRdb retains in-frame clones only, with some absent. In the table there are about 190,000 clones, roughly 80% of which are singletons. The rearrangement uses TRBV3-1 (or the pseudogene TRBV3-2) and TRBJ2-5; TRBD2 matches at 15 bases. This receptor was taken from a woman in her thirties or forties with acute or convalescent COVID-19. Sequencing input: peripheral blood. The CDR3 DNA follows: TGTGCCAGCAGCCACCGGACTAGCGGGAGGGGAGAGACCCAGTACTTC. Translating it yields CASSHRTSGRGETQYF.